This passage covers 10 T cell receptor beta chains from one sample sequenced in a study of CD8+ T cells in alopecia areata. Stated treatment: oral pan-JAK inhibitor, 5-10 mg twice daily. Lesional scalp tissue (obtained by punch biopsy) and peripheral blood were collected from alopecia areata patients. cDNA serving as the sequencing template came from extracted, reverse transcribed RNA. The method was immunoSEQ multiplex PCR; TCRdb's version includes in-frame clones alone and lacks a portion of them. The table lists some 4,000 clones, around 68% of them singletons. Here the sequenced sample was skin, taken at week 24, from a patient treated with tofacitinib. Receptors originate from a human donor with alopecia areata.

This chain links TRBV30 with TRBJ1-1, with D maybe TRBD1 (6 bases). This CDR3 is 11 amino acids long. Germline lookup yields CDR1 GTSNPN and CDR2 SVGIG (reference sequence). V was trimmed by 5 bases and J by 6 bases, leaving 10 bases between them. CDR3 protein: CAWQGYAEAFF. CDR3 sequence (DNA): TGTGCCTGGCAGGGGTATGCTGAAGCTTTCTTT.

The J gene is TRBJ1-4, the V gene TRBV6-6; possibly TRBD1 for D (5 bases). Trimming took off 0 bases at V and 11 bases at J, with 13 bases between the two ends. Germline loops: CDR1 MNHNY, CDR2 SVGAGI (reference sequence). This CDR3 is 14 amino acids long. The CDR3 loop is CASSYSGSSGKLFF. CDR3 DNA: TGTGCCAGCAGTTACTCTGGGTCTTCAGGGAAACTGTTTTTT.

The chain joins TRBV5-6 to TRBJ2-4; no definite D call. Deletions cut 1 base from V and 3 bases from J, with 11 bases between. This CDR3 spans 15 amino acids. Germline V gives CDR1 SGHDT, CDR2 YYEEEE. CDR3 DNA: TGTGCCAGCAGCTTGTTTGGTGAGAGCAAAAACATTCAGTACTTC. Residues: CASSLFGESKNIQYF.

The V call is TRBV19, the J call TRBJ1-2; 8 bases agree with TRBD1. The V gene end was trimmed by 3 bases and the J gene end by 6 bases; junction bases not matched to a gene: 12. The CDR3 length is 16 residues. Per the germline V gene, CDR1 is LNHDA and CDR2 is SQIVND (reference sequence). The CDR3, as DNA: TGTGCCAGTAGTATGGCGGGACGGACAGGGAAGGATGGCTACACCTTC. Its translation is CASSMAGRTGKDGYTF.

Concerning this clone: This specimen includes other DNA sequences encoding the same CDR3. V usage is TRBV7-2 and J usage is TRBJ2-2, with TRBD1 as a possible D gene (5 bases). V shed 1 base and J shed 4 bases, with 10 bases lying between them. The CDR3 has 15 amino acids. Germline V gene data show CDR1 as SGHTA and CDR2 as FQGNSA. The CDR3 DNA reads TGTGCCAGCAGCTTAGAAGGGCAGGGCACCGGGGAGCTGTTTTTT. This encodes CASSLEGQGTGELFF.

This chain uses TRBV5-1 with TRBJ2-6; D is unclear. V was shortened by 4 bases and J by 2 bases, with 7 bases between the two germline ends. Per germline, CDR1 SGHRS and CDR2 YFSETQ. This CDR3 is 14 amino acids long. The CDR3, as DNA: TGCGCCAGCAGCCCCTCCACTGGGGCCAACGTCCTGACTTTC. Its protein is CASSPSTGANVLTF.

This rearrangement joins TRBV11-3 to TRBJ2-7, with a possible D match to TRBD2 (7 bases). V shed 5 bases and J shed 4 bases, with 15 bases lying between them. Germline CDR1 and CDR2: SGHNT and YENEEA. This CDR3 comprises 14 residues. CDR3 sequence: CASSPVRGAYEQYF. Written as DNA, the CDR3 is TGTGCCAGCAGCCCTGTCCGGGGGGCGTACGAGCAGTACTTC.

This chain connects TRBV7-2 to TRBJ2-7; no clear D. CDR3 size: 11 residues. Looked up from germline, CDR1 is SGHTA and CDR2 is FQGNSA. The V end was cut by 5 bases, the J end by 0 bases, with 2 bases between. CDR3 coding DNA: TGTGCCAGCAGCCTCTCCTACGAGCAGTACTTC. Protein sequence: CASSLSYEQYF.

This clone was observed a few times. V and J are TRBV29-1 and TRBJ2-7, with 7 bases fitting TRBD1. Germline V gene sequence: CDR1 SQVTM, CDR2 ANQGSEA. The CDR3 is 12 residues long. With V trimmed by 7 bases and J by 5 bases, 8 bases remained unmatched. The CDR3 protein is CSAVTGIDEQYF. In DNA, the CDR3 is TGCAGCGCTGTGACAGGGATTGACGAGCAGTACTTC.

The chain couples TRBV7-9 to TRBJ1-2; possible D gene TRBD1, 5 bases. This CDR3 spans 14 amino acids. Germline CDR1 and CDR2: SEHNR and FQNEAQ (reference sequence). V lost 1 base and J 7 bases, leaving 13 bases between the germline ends. This CDR3 reads CASSLDMGLGGYTF. The CDR3 DNA follows: TGTGCCAGCAGCTTAGATATGGGGCTCGGTGGCTACACCTTC.